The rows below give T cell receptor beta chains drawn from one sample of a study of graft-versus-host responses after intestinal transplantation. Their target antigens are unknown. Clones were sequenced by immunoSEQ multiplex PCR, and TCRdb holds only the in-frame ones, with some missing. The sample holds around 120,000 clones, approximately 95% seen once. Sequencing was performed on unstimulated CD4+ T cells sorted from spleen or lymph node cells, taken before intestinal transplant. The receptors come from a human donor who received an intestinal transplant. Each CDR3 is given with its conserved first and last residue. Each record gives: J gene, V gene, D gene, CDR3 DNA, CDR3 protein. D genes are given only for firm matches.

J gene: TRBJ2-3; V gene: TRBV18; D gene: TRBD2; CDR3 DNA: TGTGCCAGCTCACCACGAGCAGCGGGATTGCGAACAGATACGCAGTATTTT; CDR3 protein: CASSPRAAGLRTDTQYF
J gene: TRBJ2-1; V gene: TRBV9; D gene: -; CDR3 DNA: TGTGCCAGCGCCTGGCCGGGCAATGAGCAGTTCTTC; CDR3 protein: CASAWPGNEQFF
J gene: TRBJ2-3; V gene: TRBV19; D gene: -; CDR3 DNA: TGTGCCAGTAGTATTAGGGGGGTGAATACGCAGTATTTT; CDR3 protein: CASSIRGVNTQYF
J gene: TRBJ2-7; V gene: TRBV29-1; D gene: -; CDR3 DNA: TGCAGCGTTGTTATGCAGAACTACGAGCAGTACTTC; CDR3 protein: CSVVMQNYEQYF
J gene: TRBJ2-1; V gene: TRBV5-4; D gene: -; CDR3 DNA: TGTGCCAGCAGCTTGTGGGACTTGGGTTCGAATGAGCAGTTCTTC; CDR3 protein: CASSLWDLGSNEQFF
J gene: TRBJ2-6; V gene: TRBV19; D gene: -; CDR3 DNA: TGTGCCAGTAGTAACAGGACAGTGCGGTACAACGTCCTGACTTTC; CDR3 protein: CASSNRTVRYNVLTF
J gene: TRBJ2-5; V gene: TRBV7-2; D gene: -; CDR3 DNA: TGTGCCAGCAGCCTACAGGTGGAGACCCAGTACTTC; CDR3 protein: CASSLQVETQYF
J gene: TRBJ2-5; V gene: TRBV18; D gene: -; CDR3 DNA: TGTGCCAGCTCACCACCAATGGGGGCAGGGGAGACCCAGTACTTC; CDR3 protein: CASSPPMGAGETQYF
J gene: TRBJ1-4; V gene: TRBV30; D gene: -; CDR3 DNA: TGTGCCTGGAGTGTACGGGGGGGACCGGCTGGGGTAAATGAAAAACTGTTTTTT; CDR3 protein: CAWSVRGGPAGVNEKLFF
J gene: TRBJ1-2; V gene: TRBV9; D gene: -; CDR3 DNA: TGTGCCAGCAGCGTAGGCAACAAAAGCTATGGCTACACCTTC; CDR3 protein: CASSVGNKSYGYTF